This T cell receptor (beta chain) was retrieved from a study of blood T cells in healthy people across ages (dated by TCRdb to the mid-2010s). The study in broad terms: Template switching captured roughly one uniquely barcoded TCR beta cDNA molecule per two T cells in model experiments. The study measured age-related changes in TCR beta repertoire diversity using deep sequencing normalized with unique cDNA molecular identifiers. The donors were divided into four age groups: young (average around 15 years), middle-aged (about 39), aged (approximately 62) and long-lived (about 84). To avoid experimental bias, donors of different ages were distributed randomly across sequencing lanes. For two donors (one aged 18 to 30 and one aged 80 or older), the study analyzed two additional independent replicas of 1 million unique cDNA reads from the same blood draw. The paper's findings and limits, for the study overall: Bulk unsorted PBMC profiling prevented conclusive comparison of naive and antigen-experienced compartments. Donor CMV infection status was unknown, potentially confounding age-related changes in expanded clonotypes. Observed TCR beta diversity per million T cells fell roughly linearly with age, and a significant reduction was already apparent by age roughly 40. Compared with the aged group, the long-lived group had more naive CD4+ T cells, fewer expanded clones and increased TCR diversity, suggesting age selection. Total diversity estimates from one million sequenced T cells were considered lower bounds and underestimates. Observed TCR beta diversity correlated strongly with the percentage of naive T cells measured by flow cytometry.

CDR1 and CDR2 (SQVTM, ANQGSEA) derive from the germline V gene. The V and J ends are trimmed by 2 bases and 3 bases, leaving 16 bases between them. The CDR3 goes from the cysteine to the phenylalanine over 15 residues. Just the 45-base CDR3 DNA is kept, in frame starting at base 1. Donors were under 40 systemically healthy Caucasian individuals from Russia aged roughly 6 to 90 years. Each donor gave approximately 9.3 milliliters of peripheral blood, collected into EDTA-treated Vacutainer tubes. Ficoll-Paque density-gradient centrifugation was used to isolate PBMCs, with at least 6.5 million per sample. Total RNA, at least 6 micrograms per sample, was extracted from PBMCs with Trizol reagent. For every donor, flow cytometry on a PBMC aliquot measured the percentage of naive CD45RAhigh/CD27high T cells. Receptor amplification or capture employed 5' RACE. Instrument used: Illumina HiSeq 2500. A second PCR of about 7 to 12 cycles was run with a J-beta primer mix and a sample-barcoded 5' primer. Each TCR beta cDNA molecule received a unique molecular identifier from a template-switch 5' adaptor carrying 12 random nucleotides. At least 3 million CDR3-containing paired-end reads were obtained from each sample. All of the RNA was converted into first-strand cDNA using the Mint cDNA synthesis kit, with a TRBC-specific oligonucleotide serving as the primer. All cDNA was treated with uracil-DNA glycosylase and then went through a first 18-cycle PCR with the universal primers M1SS and BC2_uni_R. The published analysis was carried out like this. For normalization, 1 million high-quality reads, each with a distinct molecular identifier, were randomly selected from each sample. Reads sharing molecular identifiers were discarded rather than binned into consensus sequences. MiTCR, run with a Q25 quality threshold and the strictest error-elimination algorithm, handled CDR3 identification, clonotype clustering and error correction. A nonparametric unseen species model with Euler transformation was used to estimate lower-bound total TCR beta diversity. The public reads were reanalyzed by TCRdb: fastp trimming at Q25, MiXCR alignment, in-frame beta chains only. Every CDR3 protein is listed once, alongside the most common genes and DNA of its rows. TCRdb, rather than the study authors, made the V and J calls. This sample is represented by some 1.4 million distinct CDR3 sequences; 42% of them were singletons. The ten largest clones add up to 6.5% to 10% of the sample.

Regarding this clonotype: This receptor's antigen is unknown. Base qualities are not recorded, but no much larger clone differs from it by a single base.

This TCR was sampled from a woman aged 18-29 years in good health. The sequence joins TRBV29-1 to TRBJ2-5; the D region is possibly TRBD1 or TRBD2, each matching across 5 bases. The sequencing input was blood. The CDR3 protein is CSVEYRGGDKETQYF. The nucleotide sequence is TGCAGCGTTGAATATCGTGGGGGAGACAAAGAGACCCAGTACTTC.